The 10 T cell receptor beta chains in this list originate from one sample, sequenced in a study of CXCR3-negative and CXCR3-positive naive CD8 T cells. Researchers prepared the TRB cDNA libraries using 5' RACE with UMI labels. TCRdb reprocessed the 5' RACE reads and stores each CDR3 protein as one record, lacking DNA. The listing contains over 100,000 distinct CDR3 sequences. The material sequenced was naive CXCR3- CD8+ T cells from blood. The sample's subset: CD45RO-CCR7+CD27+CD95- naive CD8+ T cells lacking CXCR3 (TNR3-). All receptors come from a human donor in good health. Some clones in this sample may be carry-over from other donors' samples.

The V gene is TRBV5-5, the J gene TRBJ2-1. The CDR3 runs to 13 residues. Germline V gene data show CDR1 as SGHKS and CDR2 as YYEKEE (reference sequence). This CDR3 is CASSYEPYNEQFF. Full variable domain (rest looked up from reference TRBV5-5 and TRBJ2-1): DAGVTQSPTHLIKTRGQQVTLRCSPISGHKSVSWYQQVLGQGPQFIFQYYEKEERGRGNFPDRFSARQFPNYSSELNVNALLLGDSALYLCASSYEPYNEQFFGPGTRLTVL.

Here the CDR3 reads CASSASRTSYGYTF. The chain combines TRBV9 with TRBJ1-2; TCRdb reports TRBD1, a call that lacks DNA to check it against. Germline CDR1 SGDLS, CDR2 YYNGEE. The CDR3 is 14 amino acids.

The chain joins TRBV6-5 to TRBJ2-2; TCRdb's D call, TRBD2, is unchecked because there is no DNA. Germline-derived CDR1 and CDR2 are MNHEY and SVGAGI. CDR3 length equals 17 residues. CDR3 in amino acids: CASSYSMGEAGVGELFF.

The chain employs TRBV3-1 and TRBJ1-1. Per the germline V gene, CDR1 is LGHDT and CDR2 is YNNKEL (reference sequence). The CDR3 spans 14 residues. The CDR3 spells CASSRVGTNTEAFF.

The CDR3 loop is CSVEDPADSGANVLTF. This rearrangement joins TRBV29-1 to TRBJ2-6; TCRdb's D gene call, TRBD2, goes unchecked for lack of DNA. CDR3 size: 16 residues. Germline lookup yields CDR1 SQVTM and CDR2 ANQGSEA.

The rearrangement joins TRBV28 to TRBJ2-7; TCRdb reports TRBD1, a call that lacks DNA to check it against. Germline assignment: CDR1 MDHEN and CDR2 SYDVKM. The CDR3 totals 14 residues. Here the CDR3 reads CASSFQGAVYEQYF.

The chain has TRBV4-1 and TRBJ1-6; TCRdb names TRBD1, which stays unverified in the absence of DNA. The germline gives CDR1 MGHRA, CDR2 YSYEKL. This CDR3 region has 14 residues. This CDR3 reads CASSRGTPGSPLHF.

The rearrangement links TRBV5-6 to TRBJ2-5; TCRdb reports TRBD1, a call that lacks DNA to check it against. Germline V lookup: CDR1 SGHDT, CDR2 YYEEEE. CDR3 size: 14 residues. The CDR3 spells CASSLVEGQETQYF.

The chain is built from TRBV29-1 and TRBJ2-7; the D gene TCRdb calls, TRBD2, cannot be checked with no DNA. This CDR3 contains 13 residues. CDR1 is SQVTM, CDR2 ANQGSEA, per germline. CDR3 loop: CSVEVAGAYEQYF.

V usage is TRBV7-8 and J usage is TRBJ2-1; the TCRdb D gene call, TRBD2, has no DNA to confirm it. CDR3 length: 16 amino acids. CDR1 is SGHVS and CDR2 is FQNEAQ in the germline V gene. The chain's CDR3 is CASSPGRLAGFTEQFF. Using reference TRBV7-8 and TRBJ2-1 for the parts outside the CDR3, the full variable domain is GAGVSQSPRYKVAKRGQDVALRCDPISGHVSLFWYQQALGQGPEFLTYFQNEAQLDKSGLPSDRFFAERPEGSVSTLKIQRTQQEDSAVYLCASSPGRLAGFTEQFFGPGTRLTVL.